The rows below give T cell receptor beta chains drawn from one sample of a study of blood T cell repertoires in COVID-19. Measured with immunoSEQ multiplex PCR; TCRdb has only the in-frame clones, and not every one. This table has about 370,000 clones, approximately 92% appearing once. Sequenced input: PBMCs or T cells enriched from blood (not recorded which). The receptors were sampled from a man aged 18 to 30 who had recovered from COVID-19. CDR3s include the opening cysteine and the closing phenylalanine or tryptophan. Each record gives: J gene, V gene, clone size, CDR3 protein. Some rows mark clone size as missing; the rest say once, few, many or name a class of expanded clone.

>TRBJ2-7|TRBV7-8|once
CASSPGTSGGTYEQYF
>TRBJ2-1|TRBV7-9|.
CASSPEREVVQSEQFF
>TRBJ1-3|TRBV10-3|few
CAISDLRSSSGNTIYF
>TRBJ1-1|TRBV12-3/TRBV12-4|few
CASSPVNTEAFF
>TRBJ1-4|TRBV19|.
CASRDRVGEKLFF
>TRBJ1-2|TRBV5-6|.
CASSRQGNYGYTF
>TRBJ1-1|TRBV25-1|.
CASSSGGVSEAFF
>TRBJ2-7|TRBV6-5|.
CASSYSEDRGGGEQYF
>TRBJ2-1|TRBV2|.
CASSWQNEQFF
>TRBJ1-2|TRBV27|.
CASRTGGNYGYTF
>TRBJ2-1|TRBV12-3/TRBV12-4|once
CASSPGGGNEQFF
>TRBJ2-7|TRBV14|.
CASSHRHLGAYEQYF
>TRBJ2-5|TRBV13|.
CASSPRQAQETQYF
>TRBJ2-7|TRBV7-9|.
CASSLRSGRASSDEQYF
>TRBJ2-3|TRBV11-2|.
CASSLASGVADTQYF
>TRBJ2-3|TRBV5-1|.
CASSLAQGARDTQYF
>TRBJ2-2|TRBV13|.
CASSSRDRGNLPPNTGELFF
>TRBJ2-4|TRBV4-2|.
CASSRLGEGKNIQYF
>TRBJ2-1|TRBV7-8|.
CASSLFSSGVWGEQFF
>TRBJ2-3|TRBV7-9|.
CASLPGTASTDTQYF
>TRBJ1-2|TRBV29-1|few
CSVPAGDGYGYTF
>TRBJ2-2|TRBV4-2|.
CASSQYRTSGSFTGELFF
>TRBJ1-5|TRBV5-1|.
CASSFGDGNQPQHF
>TRBJ1-1|TRBV27|.
CASSSDRVRGMNTEAFF
>TRBJ2-5|TRBV6-6|.
CASSSADPGETQYF
>TRBJ2-3|TRBV19|.
CASSYDRVTDTQYF
>TRBJ1-1|TRBV5-1|once
CASRYTGASEAFF
>TRBJ1-5|TRBV5-4|.
CASSLDRDNQPQHF
>TRBJ2-7|TRBV15|.
CATSRGQGRAASSYEQYF
>TRBJ2-5|TRBV5-1|.
CASRRGYYQETQYF
>TRBJ1-6|TRBV3-1/TRBV3-2|.
CASSLTGYNSPLHF
>TRBJ2-7|TRBV7-2|.
CASSPPSYYEQYF
>TRBJ2-5|TRBV12-3/TRBV12-4|.
CATQGGWQETQYF
>TRBJ2-1|TRBV18|.
CASSPMDRNNEQFF
>TRBJ1-5|TRBV18|.
CASSPGQGVQPQHF
>TRBJ2-1|TRBV7-9|.
CASSAGQGGNEQFF
>TRBJ1-5|TRBV2|.
CASNRDRLSNQPQHF
>TRBJ1-1|TRBV6-5|.
CASTKAGMEAFF
>TRBJ1-6|TRBV14|.
CASSHRGHMNSPLHF
>TRBJ2-1|TRBV10-3|.
CAIHGTGMNEQFF
>TRBJ2-7|TRBV9|.
CASSVGLAEPYEQYF
>TRBJ2-5|TRBV7-3|.
CASSQGSQETQYF
>TRBJ2-3|TRBV6-4|.
CASSGTSGADTQYF
>TRBJ2-6|TRBV18|.
CASSPRQAILSGANVLTF
>TRBJ1-2|TRBV12-3/TRBV12-4|.
CASSFSSGGYTF
>TRBJ1-2|TRBV28|.
CASSLRQGRYGYTF
>TRBJ1-2|TRBV7-9|once
CASSLTGMEGYTF
>TRBJ1-2|TRBV7-9|.
CASSQGSYDGYTF
>TRBJ1-2|TRBV12-3/TRBV12-4|.
CASSWDRVYGYTF